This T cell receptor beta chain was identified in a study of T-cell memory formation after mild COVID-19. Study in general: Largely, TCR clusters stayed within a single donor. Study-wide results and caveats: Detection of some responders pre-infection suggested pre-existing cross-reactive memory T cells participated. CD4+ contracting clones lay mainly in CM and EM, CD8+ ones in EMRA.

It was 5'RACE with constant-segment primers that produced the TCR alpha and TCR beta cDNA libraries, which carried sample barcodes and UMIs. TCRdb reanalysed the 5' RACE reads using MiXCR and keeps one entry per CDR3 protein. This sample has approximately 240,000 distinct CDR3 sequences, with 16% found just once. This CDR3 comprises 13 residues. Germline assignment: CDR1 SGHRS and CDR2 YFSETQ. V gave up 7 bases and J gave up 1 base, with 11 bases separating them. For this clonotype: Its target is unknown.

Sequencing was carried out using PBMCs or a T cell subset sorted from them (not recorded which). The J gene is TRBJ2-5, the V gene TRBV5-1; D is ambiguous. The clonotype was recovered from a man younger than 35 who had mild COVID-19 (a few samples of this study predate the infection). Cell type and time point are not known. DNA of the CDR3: TGCGCCAGCGGTTCGCGAGTCCAAGAGACCCAGTACTTC. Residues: CASGSRVQETQYF.